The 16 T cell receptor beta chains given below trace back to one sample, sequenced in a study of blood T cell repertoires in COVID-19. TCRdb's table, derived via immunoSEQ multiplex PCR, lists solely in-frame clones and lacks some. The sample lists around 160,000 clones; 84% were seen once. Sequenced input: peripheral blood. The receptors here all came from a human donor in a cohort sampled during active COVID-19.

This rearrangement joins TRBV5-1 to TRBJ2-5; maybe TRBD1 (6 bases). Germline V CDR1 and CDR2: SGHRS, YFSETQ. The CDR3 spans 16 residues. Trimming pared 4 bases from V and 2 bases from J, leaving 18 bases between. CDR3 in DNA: TGCGCCAGCAGCAGCCAGACAGGTCAACCTCAAGAGACCCAGTACTTC. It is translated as CASSSQTGQPQETQYF.

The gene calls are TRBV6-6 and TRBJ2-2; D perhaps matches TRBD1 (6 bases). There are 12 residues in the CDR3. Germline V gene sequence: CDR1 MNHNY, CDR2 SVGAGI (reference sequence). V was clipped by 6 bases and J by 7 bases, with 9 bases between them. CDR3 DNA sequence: TGTGCCAGCAGCAACAGGGTCGGGGAGCTGTTTTTT. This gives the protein CASSNRVGELFF.

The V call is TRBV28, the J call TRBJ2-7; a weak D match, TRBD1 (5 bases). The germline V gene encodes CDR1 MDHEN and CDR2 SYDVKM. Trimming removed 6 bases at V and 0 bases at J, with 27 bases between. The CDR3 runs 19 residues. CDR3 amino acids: CASSPVAGIFLPSSYEQYF. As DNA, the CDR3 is TGTGCCAGCAGCCCAGTCGCAGGGATATTTCTGCCGAGCTCCTACGAGCAGTACTTC.

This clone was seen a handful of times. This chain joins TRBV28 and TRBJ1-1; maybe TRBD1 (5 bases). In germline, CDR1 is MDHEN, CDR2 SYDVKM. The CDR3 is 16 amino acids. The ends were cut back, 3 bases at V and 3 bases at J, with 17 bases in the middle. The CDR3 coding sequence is TGTGCCAGCAGTTTTTTCCTGGGGGGAGGGGACACTGAAGCTTTCTTT. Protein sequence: CASSFFLGGGDTEAFF.

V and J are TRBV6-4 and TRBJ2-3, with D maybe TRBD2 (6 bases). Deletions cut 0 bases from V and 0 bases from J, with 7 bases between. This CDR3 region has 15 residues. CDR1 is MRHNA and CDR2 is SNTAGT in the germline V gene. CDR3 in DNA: TGTGCCAGCAGTGACTCGCGGGGTAGCACAGATACGCAGTATTTT. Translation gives CASSDSRGSTDTQYF.

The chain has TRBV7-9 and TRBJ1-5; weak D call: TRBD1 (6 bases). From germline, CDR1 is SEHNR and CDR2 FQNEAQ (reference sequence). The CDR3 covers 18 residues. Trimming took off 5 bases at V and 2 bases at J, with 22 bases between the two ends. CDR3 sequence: CASSLGRGGGDGNQPQHF. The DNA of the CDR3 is TGTGCCAGCAGCCTTGGGCGAGGGGGGGGAGATGGCAATCAGCCCCAGCATTTT.

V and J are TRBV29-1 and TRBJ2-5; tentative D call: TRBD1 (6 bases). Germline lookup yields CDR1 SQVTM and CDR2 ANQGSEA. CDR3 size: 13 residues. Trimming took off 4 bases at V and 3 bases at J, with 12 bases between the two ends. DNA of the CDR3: TGCAGCGTTGGATCAGGGGCTAAAGAGACCCAGTACTTC. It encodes CSVGSGAKETQYF.

The CDR3: CASSPTVGTNEKLFF. The CDR3, as DNA: TGTGCCAGTAGCCCGACAGTCGGAACTAATGAAAAACTGTTTTTT. The rearrangement uses TRBV19 and TRBJ1-4, with D tentatively TRBD1 (5 bases). V dropped 6 bases and J dropped 1 base, with 12 bases sitting between them. This CDR3 spans 15 amino acids. Looked up from germline, CDR1 is LNHDA and CDR2 is SQIVND (reference sequence).

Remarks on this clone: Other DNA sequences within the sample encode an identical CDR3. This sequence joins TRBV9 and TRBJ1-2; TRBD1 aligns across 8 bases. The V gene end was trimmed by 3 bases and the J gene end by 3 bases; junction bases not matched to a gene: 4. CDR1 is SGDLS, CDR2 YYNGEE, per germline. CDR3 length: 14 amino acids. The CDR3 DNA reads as TGTGCCAGCAGCGCAGGACAGGGTGACTATGGCTACACCTTC. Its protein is CASSAGQGDYGYTF.

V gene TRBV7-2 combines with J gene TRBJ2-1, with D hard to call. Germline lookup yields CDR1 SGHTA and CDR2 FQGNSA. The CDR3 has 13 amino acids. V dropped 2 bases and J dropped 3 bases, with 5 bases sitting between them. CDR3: CASSLPDYNEQFF. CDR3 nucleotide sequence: TGTGCCAGCAGCTTACCAGACTACAATGAGCAGTTCTTC. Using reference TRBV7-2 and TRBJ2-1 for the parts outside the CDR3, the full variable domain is GAGVSQSPSNKVTEKGKDVELRCDPISGHTALYWYRQSLGQGLEFLIYFQGNSAPDKSGLPSDRFSAERTGGSVSTLTIQRTQQEDSAVYLCASSLPDYNEQFFGPGTRLTVL.

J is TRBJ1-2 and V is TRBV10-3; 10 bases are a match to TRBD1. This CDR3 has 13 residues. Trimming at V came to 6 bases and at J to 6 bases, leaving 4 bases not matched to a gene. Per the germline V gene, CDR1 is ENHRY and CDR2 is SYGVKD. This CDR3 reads CAIRDRGKDGYTF. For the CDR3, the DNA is TGTGCCATCAGGGACAGGGGGAAGGATGGCTACACCTTC.

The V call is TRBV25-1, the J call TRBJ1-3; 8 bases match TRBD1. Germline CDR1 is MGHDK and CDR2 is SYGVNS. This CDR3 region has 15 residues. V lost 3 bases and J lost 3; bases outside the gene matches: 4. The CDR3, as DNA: TGTGCCAGCAGTGAGCAGGGGGCAAATGGAAACACCATATATTTT. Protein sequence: CASSEQGANGNTIYF.

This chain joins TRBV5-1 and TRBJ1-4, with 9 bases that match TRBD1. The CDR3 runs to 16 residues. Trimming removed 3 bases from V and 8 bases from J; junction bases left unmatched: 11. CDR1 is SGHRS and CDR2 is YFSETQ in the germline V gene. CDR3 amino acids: CASSWGQGGLKEKLFF. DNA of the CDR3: TGCGCCAGCAGCTGGGGACAGGGAGGGTTAAAAGAAAAACTGTTTTTT.

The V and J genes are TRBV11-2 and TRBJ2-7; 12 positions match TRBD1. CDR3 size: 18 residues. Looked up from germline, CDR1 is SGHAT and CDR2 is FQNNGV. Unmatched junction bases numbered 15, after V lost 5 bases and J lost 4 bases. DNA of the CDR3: TGTGCCAGCAGCCTCCACAACTTTCCGGGACAGGGGGCATACGAGCAGTACTTC. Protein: CASSLHNFPGQGAYEQYF. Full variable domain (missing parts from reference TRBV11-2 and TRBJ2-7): EAGVAQSPRYKIIEKRQSVAFWCNPISGHATLYWYQQILGQGPKLLIQFQNNGVVDDSQLPKDRFSAERLKGVDSTLKIQPAKLEDSAVYLCASSLHNFPGQGAYEQYFGPGTRLTVT.

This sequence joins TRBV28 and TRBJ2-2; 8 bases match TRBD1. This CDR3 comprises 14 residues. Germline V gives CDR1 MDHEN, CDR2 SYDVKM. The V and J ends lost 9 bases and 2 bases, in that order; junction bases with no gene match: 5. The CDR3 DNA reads TGTGCCAGTCTGGGGACAGGTAACACCGGGGAGCTGTTTTTT. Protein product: CASLGTGNTGELFF.

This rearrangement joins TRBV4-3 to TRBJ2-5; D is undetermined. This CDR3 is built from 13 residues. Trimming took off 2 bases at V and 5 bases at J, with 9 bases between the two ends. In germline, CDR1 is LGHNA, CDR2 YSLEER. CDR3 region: CASSQNLYETQYF. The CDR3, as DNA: TGCGCCAGCAGCCAAAACCTATACGAGACCCAGTACTTC.